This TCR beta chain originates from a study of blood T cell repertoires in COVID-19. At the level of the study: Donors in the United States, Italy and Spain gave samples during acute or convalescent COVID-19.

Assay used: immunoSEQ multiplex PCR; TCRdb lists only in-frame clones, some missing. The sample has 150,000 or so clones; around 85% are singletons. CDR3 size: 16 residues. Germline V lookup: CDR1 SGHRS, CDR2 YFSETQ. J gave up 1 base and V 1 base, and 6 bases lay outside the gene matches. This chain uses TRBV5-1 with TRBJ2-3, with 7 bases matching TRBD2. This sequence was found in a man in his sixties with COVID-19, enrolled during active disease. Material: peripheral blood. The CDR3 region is CASSLTRGGGTDTQYF. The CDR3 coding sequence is TGCGCCAGCAGCTTGACTCGCGGGGGTGGCACAGATACGCAGTATTTT.